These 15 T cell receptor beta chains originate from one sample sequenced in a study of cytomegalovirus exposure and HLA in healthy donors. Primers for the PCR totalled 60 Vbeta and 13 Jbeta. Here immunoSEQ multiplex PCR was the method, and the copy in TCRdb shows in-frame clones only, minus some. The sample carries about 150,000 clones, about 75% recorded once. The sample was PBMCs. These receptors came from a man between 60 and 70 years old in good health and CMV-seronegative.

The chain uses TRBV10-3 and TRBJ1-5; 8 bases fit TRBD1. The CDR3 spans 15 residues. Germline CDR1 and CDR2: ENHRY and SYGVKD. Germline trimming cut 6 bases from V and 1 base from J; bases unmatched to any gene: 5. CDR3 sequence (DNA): TGTGCCATCAGACCGGACAGGGCGAGCAATCAGCCCCAGCATTTT. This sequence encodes CAIRPDRASNQPQHF.

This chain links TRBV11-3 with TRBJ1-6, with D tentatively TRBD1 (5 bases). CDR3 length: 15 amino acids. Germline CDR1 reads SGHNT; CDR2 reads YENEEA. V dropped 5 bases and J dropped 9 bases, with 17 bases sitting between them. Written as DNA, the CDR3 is TGTGCCAGCAGCCAGGGCGATGTCGGAAGTTCACCCCTCCACTTT. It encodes CASSQGDVGSSPLHF.

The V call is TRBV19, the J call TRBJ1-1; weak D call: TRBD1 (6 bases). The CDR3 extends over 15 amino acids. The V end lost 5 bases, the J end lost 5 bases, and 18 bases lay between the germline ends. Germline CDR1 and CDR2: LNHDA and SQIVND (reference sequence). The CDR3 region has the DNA TGTGCCAGTAGTGCCCGAAGGGGGTCGGGGACTGAAGCTTTCTTT. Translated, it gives CASSARRGSGTEAFF.

CDR3 protein: CASSLGQDSYGYTF. The CDR3 bases are TGCGCCAGCAGCTTGGGACAGGACAGCTATGGCTACACCTTC. This chain joins TRBV5-1 and TRBJ1-2; D possibly corresponds to TRBD1 (6 bases). The CDR3 has 14 amino acids. Looked up from germline, CDR1 is SGHRS and CDR2 is YFSETQ. Deletions cut 0 bases from V and 4 bases from J, with 10 bases between.

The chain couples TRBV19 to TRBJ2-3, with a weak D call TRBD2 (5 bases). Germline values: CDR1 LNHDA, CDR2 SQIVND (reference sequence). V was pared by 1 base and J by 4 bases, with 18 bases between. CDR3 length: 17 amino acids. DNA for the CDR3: TGTGCCAGTAGTATAGCCCGCTTCGGACTGCAGGCAGATACGCAGTATTTT. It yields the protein CASSIARFGLQADTQYF.

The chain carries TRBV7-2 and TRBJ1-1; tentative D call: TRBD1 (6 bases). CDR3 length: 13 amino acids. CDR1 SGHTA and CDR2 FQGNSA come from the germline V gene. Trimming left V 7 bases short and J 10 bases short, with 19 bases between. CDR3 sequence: CASTILQGSGAFF. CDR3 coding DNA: TGTGCCAGCACCATATTACAGGGCTCTGGAGCTTTCTTT.

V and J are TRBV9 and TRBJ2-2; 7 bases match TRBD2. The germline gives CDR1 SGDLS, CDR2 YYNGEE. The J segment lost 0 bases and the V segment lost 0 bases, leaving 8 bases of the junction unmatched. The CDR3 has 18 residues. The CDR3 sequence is CASSVAFNLAANTGELFF. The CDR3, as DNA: TGTGCCAGCAGCGTAGCTTTTAATCTAGCGGCGAACACCGGGGAGCTGTTTTTT.

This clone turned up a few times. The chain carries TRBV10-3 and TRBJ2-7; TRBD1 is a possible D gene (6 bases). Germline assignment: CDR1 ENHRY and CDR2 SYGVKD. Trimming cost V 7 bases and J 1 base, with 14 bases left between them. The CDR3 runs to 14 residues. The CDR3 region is CAITAGASSYEQYF. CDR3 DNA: TGTGCCATCACGGCAGGGGCGTCGTCCTACGAGCAGTACTTC.

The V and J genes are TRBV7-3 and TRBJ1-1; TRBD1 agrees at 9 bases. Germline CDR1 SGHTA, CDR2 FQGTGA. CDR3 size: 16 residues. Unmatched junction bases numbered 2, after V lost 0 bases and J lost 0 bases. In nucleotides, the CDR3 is TGTGCCAGCAGCTTAACAGGGACAGGGTTGAACACTGAAGCTTTCTTT. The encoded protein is CASSLTGTGLNTEAFF.

The CDR3 nucleotides read TGTGCCAGCAGATCACAGGTGCGTTACGAGCAGTACTTC. Residues: CASRSQVRYEQYF. The chain employs TRBV6-5 and TRBJ2-7; tentatively, D is TRBD1 (5 bases). The V end was cut by 6 bases, the J end by 4 bases, with 13 bases between. This CDR3 is built from 13 residues. The germline gives CDR1 MNHEY, CDR2 SVGAGI.

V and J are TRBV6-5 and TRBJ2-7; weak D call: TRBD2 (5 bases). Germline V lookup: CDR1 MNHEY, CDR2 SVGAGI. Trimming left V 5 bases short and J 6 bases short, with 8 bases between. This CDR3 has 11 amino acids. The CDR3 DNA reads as TGTGCCAGCAGTCGTGGACTCGAGCAGTACTTC. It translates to CASSRGLEQYF.

CDR3 nucleotides: TGCGCCAGCAGTGAGTTGCAGGGGGCAACGAACACTGAAGCTTTCTTT. Amino acid sequence: CASSELQGATNTEAFF. J is TRBJ1-1 and V is TRBV10-1, with TRBD1 matching over 8 bases. This CDR3 region has 16 residues. Unmatched junction bases numbered 5, after V lost 1 base and J lost 1 base. The germline V gene encodes CDR1 WNHNN and CDR2 SYGVQD (reference sequence).

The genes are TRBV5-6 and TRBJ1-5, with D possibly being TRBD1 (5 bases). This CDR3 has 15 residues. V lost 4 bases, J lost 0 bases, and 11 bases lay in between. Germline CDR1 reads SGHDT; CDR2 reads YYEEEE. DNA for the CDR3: TGTGCCAGCAGCCACCGCGGGGCTAGCAATCAGCCCCAGCATTTT. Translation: CASSHRGASNQPQHF.

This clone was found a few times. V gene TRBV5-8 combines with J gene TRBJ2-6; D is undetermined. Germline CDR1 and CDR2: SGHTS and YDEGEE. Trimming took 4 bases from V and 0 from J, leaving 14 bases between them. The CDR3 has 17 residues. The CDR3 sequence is CASSPVTESSGANVLTF. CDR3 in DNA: TGTGCCAGCAGCCCCGTGACGGAGAGCTCTGGGGCCAACGTCCTGACTTTC.

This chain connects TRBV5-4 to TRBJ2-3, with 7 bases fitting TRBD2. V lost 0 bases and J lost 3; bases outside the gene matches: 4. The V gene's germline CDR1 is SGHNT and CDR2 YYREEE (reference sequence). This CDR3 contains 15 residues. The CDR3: CASSLVGGPTDTQYF. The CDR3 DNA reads TGTGCCAGCAGCTTGGTGGGAGGGCCAACAGATACGCAGTATTTT. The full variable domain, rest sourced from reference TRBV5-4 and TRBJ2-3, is ETGVTQSPTHLIKTRGQQVTLRCSSQSGHNTVSWYQQALGQGPQFIFQYYREEENGRGNFPPRFSGLQFPNYSSELNVNALELDDSALYLCASSLVGGPTDTQYFGPGTRLTVL.